This TCR beta chain was identified in a study of T cell changes during pregnancy in multiple sclerosis. Germline V lookup: CDR1 SGHTA, CDR2 FQGNSA. This CDR3 has 14 amino acids. The J segment lost 3 bases and the V segment lost 8 bases, leaving 10 bases of the junction unmatched. Sequencing used immunoSEQ multiplex PCR; TCRdb keeps in-frame clones, though not all of them. The sample records 95,000 to 100,000 clones, 91% being singletons. This chain links TRBV7-2 with TRBJ2-7, with 7 bases identical to TRBD1. The sample here was peripheral blood, taken in the second trimester of pregnancy. This receptor was taken from a female donor with multiple sclerosis, enrolled in a pregnancy study. CDR3 sequence: CASARGGSSYEQYF. The CDR3, as DNA: TGTGCCAGCGCGAGAGGGGGCTCCAGCTACGAGCAGTACTTC.